The source of this TCR beta chain is a study of cytomegalovirus exposure and HLA in healthy donors. Regarding this clone: Antigen specificity is unknown. This sample also contains other DNA sequences that code for the same CDR3.

With 0 bases clipped from V and 2 bases from J, the junction kept 3 bases outside the gene matches. Germline V CDR1 and CDR2: SGHRS, YFSETQ. The CDR3 is made up of 16 amino acids. Findings and caveats of the study: Of the V segments, some could not be distinguished, including TRBV6-2 and TRBV6-3, and were excluded.

Amplification used 60 Vbeta primers and 13 Jbeta primers. Here immunoSEQ multiplex PCR was the method, and the copy in TCRdb shows in-frame clones only, minus some. The table includes about 160,000 clones, approximately 78% detected once. The sequence was collected from a male donor in good health and CMV-seropositive. The sequencing sample was made of PBMCs. The chain joins TRBV5-1 to TRBJ2-1, with 9 bases that match TRBD2. In DNA, the CDR3 is TGCGCCAGCAGCTTGGGGGGACTAGCCGCCTACAATGAGCAGTTCTTC. This translates into CASSLGGLAAYNEQFF.